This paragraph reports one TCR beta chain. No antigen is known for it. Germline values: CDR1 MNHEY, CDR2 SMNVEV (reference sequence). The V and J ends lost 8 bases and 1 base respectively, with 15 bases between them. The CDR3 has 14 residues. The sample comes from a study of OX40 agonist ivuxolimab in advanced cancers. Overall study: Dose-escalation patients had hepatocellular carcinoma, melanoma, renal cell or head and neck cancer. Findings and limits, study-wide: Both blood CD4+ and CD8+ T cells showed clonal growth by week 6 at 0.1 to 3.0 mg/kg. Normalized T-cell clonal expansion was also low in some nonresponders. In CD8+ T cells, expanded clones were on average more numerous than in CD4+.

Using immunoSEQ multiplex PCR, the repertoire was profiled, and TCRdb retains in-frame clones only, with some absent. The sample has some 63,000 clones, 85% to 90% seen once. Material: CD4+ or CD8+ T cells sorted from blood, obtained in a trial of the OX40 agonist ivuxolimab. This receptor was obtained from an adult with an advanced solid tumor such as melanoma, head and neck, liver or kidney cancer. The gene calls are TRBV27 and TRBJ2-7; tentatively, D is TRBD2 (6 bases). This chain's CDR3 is CASSSRRESYEQYF. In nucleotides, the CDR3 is TGTGCCAGCTCTTCCCGGAGGGAATCCTACGAGCAGTACTTC.